This TCR beta chain comes out of a study of T cell repertoires in cytomegalovirus infection. General study results and limits: HLA-C-restricted CMV clonotypes gave the most frequent clonotype in two of eight donors.

A single record per CDR3 protein comes from TCRdb applying MiXCR to the reads. The sample includes more than 150,000 distinct CDR3 sequences, around 22% of them seen just once. There are 15 residues in the CDR3. V gave up 3 bases and J gave up 0 bases, with 9 bases separating them. Per the germline V gene, CDR1 is SEHNR and CDR2 is FQNEAQ (reference sequence). This clonotype has a count of ten or more. Antigen specificity is unknown. The clonotype was recovered from a human donor in good health (CMV status not recorded). Some clones in this sample may be carry-over from other donors' samples. The sequencing sample was made of PBMCs. The chain carries TRBV7-9 and TRBJ1-3; unclear D gene. CDR3 DNA: TGTGCCAGCAGCTTGGAGGGTTCCTCTGGAAACACCATATATTTT. Translation: CASSLEGSSGNTIYF. Drawing the rest from reference TRBV7-9 and TRBJ1-3, the complete variable domain is DTGVSQNPRHKITKRGQNVTFRCDPISEHNRLYWYRQTLGQGPEFLTYFQNEAQLEKSRLLSDRFSAERPKGSFSTLEIQRTEQGDSAMYLCASSLEGSSGNTIYFGEGSWLTVV.